The rows below give T cell receptor beta chains drawn from one sample of a study of blood T cell repertoires in COVID-19. Using immunoSEQ multiplex PCR, the repertoire was profiled, and TCRdb retains in-frame clones only, with some absent. Of about 100,000 clones detected, roughly 82% appear once; the ten largest clones hold 4% to 5.5%. The specimen was peripheral blood. These receptors all stem from a man in his fifties or sixties with acute or convalescent COVID-19. CDR3s include the opening cysteine and the closing phenylalanine or tryptophan. The D gene is left open where the match is weak. Clone size is given for some rows only: seen once, a few or many times, or a class if the clone is expanded.

d_call,clone_size,j_call,v_call,cdr3_nt,cdr3_aa
TRBD2,NA,TRBJ2-2,TRBV9,TGTGCCAGCAGCGCCCATTTCAGGACTAGGGTCCCCGGGGAGCTGTTTTTT,CASSAHFRTRVPGELFF
NA,NA,TRBJ1-1,TRBV11-2,TGTGCCAGCAGCGTACAGGGATTCGCTGAAGCTTTCTTT,CASSVQGFAEAFF
NA,NA,TRBJ2-3,TRBV7-9,TGTGCCAGCAGCTTAGTGGTAGCTAGCACAGATACGCAGTATTTT,CASSLVVASTDTQYF
TRBD1,NA,TRBJ1-5,TRBV3-1/TRBV3-2,TGTGCCAGCAGCCACGGGACAGGCTATAGCAATCAGCCCCAGCATTTT,CASSHGTGYSNQPQHF
NA,NA,TRBJ2-1,TRBV19,TGTGCCAGTAGTAACCAGGCGGGAAATTACAATGAGCAGTTCTTC,CASSNQAGNYNEQFF
NA,NA,TRBJ2-7,TRBV7-8,TGTGCCAGCAGCCTAGCGTCTTCCTTGGGCACTGGGTTGTCCTACGAGCAGTACTTC,CASSLASSLGTGLSYEQYF
NA,NA,TRBJ1-2,TRBV18,TGTGCCAGCTCACCAGTCGAGGATGATGGCTACACCTTC,CASSPVEDDGYTF
TRBD1,NA,TRBJ2-7,TRBV16,TGTGCCAGCAGCCCGAGGGACAGGGGGACCTACGAGCAGTACTTC,CASSPRDRGTYEQYF
TRBD2,NA,TRBJ2-5,TRBV30,TGTGCCTGGAGTGTAGGAGCGGGAGGGGGAGAGACCCAGTACTTC,CAWSVGAGGGETQYF
TRBD2,few,TRBJ2-7,TRBV7-3,TGTGCCAGCAGCCCCGGACTAGCGGGGGACGAGCAGTACTTC,CASSPGLAGDEQYF
TRBD1,once,TRBJ2-1,TRBV18,TGTGCCAGCTTACCGGGACAGGGTTGGAATGAGCAGTTCTTC,CASLPGQGWNEQFF
NA,NA,TRBJ2-2,TRBV14,TGTGCCAGCAGCCAAGTGGGGGGCACCGGGGAGCTGTTTTTT,CASSQVGGTGELFF
TRBD1,NA,TRBJ2-1,TRBV4-1,TGCGCCAGCAGCCAAGATAATCAGCACCGGGACAGGCGAAATGAGCAGTTCTTC,CASSQDNQHRDRRNEQFF
NA,few,TRBJ2-2,TRBV5-1,TGCGCCAGCAGCTTGGACACGAACACCGGGGAGCTGTTTTTT,CASSLDTNTGELFF